This T cell receptor beta chain is from a study of blood T cell repertoires in COVID-19. Study as a whole: Spain, Italy and the United States supplied samples that represented acute and convalescent COVID-19. Sample material is recorded as cDNA or gDNA derived from T cells, B-cell-depleted T cells, or PBMCs.

This clone has only one observation. CDR3 size: 16 residues. V shed 1 base and J 8 bases; nucleotides not matched to a gene: 4. From germline, CDR1 is LNHDA and CDR2 SQIVND (reference sequence). The assay was immunoSEQ multiplex PCR, and TCRdb's table has in-frame clones only and misses some. The top ten clones hold around 1.2% of a sample with under 350,000 clones, around 84% of them seen once. Sequenced input: peripheral blood. This TCR was recovered from a man between 65 and 85 years old with acute or convalescent COVID-19. The J gene is TRBJ2-1, the V gene TRBV19; 14 bases line up with TRBD2. The CDR3 nucleotides are TGTGCCAGTAGTATAGTGACTAGCGGGGGGGCTTATGAGCAGTTCTTC. Protein sequence: CASSIVTSGGAYEQFF.